This T cell receptor beta chain was captured by sequencing in a study of beta chain features in type 1 diabetes. This CDR3 region has 14 residues. Germline lookup yields CDR1 SGHTA and CDR2 FQGNSA. V shed 3 bases and J 5 bases; nucleotides not matched to a gene: 5. Expressed TCRB transcripts were sequenced because the entire RNA isolate underwent reverse transcription. About 4 million reads per sample were averaged for naive, central memory and regulatory samples. Clones were read by immunoSEQ multiplex PCR, and TCRdb kept only the in-frame ones, dropping some. The sample shows around 400,000 clones, over 9.5% of them seen only once.

This TCR came from a man younger than 30 in good health. The chain carries TRBV7-2 and TRBJ2-5, with 8 bases lining up with TRBD1. Sequenced material: naive CD4+ T cells from blood. The CDR3: CASSFRTGWETQYF. In DNA form, the CDR3 reads TGTGCCAGCAGCTTCAGGACAGGGTGGGAGACCCAGTACTTC. The variable domain in full, completed from reference TRBV7-2 and TRBJ2-5, reads GAGVSQSPSNKVTEKGKDVELRCDPISGHTALYWYRQSLGQGLEFLIYFQGNSAPDKSGLPSDRFSAERTGGSVSTLTIQRTQQEDSAVYLCASSFRTGWETQYFGPGTRLLVL.